This TCR beta chain comes out of a study of blood T cell repertoires in COVID-19. Study-level background: The samples span acute and convalescent COVID-19 from the United States, Italy and Spain. PBMCs, B-cell-depleted T cells, or T cells provided the cDNA or gDNA that made up the material.

Deletions cut 0 bases from V and 3 bases from J, with 12 bases between. Germline V lookup: CDR1 MNHEY, CDR2 SVGAGI. The CDR3 is made up of 15 amino acids. In the original processing: Estimation of nucleated cell counts was performed using reference gene primer amplification. Assay: immunoSEQ multiplex PCR; the TCRdb copy retains only in-frame clones and omits some. V, J and clone size are taken as reported in that table, and D and trimming were inferred from the DNA itself. The sample yields more than 60,000 clones, about 90% seen once. Sequencing was performed on peripheral blood. The chain joins TRBV6-5 to TRBJ2-7, with a possible D match to TRBD1 (5 bases). The source is a human donor in a cohort sampled during active COVID-19. As DNA, the CDR3 is TGTGCCAGCAGTTACTCGAACGCGGACAACTACGAGCAGTACTTC. It codes for CASSYSNADNYEQYF.